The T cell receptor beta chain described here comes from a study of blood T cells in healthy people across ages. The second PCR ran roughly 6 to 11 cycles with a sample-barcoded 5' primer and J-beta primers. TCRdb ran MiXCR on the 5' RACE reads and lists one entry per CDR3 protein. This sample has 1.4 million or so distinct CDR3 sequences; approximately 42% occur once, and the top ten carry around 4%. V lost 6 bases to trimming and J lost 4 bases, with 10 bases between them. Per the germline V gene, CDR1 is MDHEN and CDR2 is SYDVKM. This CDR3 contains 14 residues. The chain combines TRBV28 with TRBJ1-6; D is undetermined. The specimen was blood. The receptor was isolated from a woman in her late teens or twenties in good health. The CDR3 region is CASRRTVYNSPLHF. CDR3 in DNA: TGTGCCAGCAGGAGAACAGTGTATAATTCACCCCTCCACTTT.